Below are 26 T cell receptor beta chains sequenced from a single sample in a study of T cell responses to AZD1222 COVID-19 vaccine. Measured with immunoSEQ multiplex PCR; TCRdb has only the in-frame clones, and not every one. The sample consists of approximately 100,000 clones, approximately 87% of them appearing once. The material was peripheral blood, obtained 28 days after the second AZD1222 dose. Every receptor here comes from an adult who received the AZD1222 COVID-19 vaccine.

The CDR3 region has the DNA TGCGCCAGCAGCTTCAGACAGGGTGTGAACACTGAAGCTTTCTTT. Translated: CASSFRQGVNTEAFF. This chain joins TRBV5-1 and TRBJ1-1; 7 nucleotides match TRBD1. Losses at the gene ends were 2 bases for V and 0 bases for J; bases not matched to a gene: 4. This CDR3 spans 15 amino acids. Germline assignment: CDR1 SGHRS and CDR2 YFSETQ.

The chain employs TRBV19 and TRBJ1-2, with TRBD1 matching 8 bases. V trimming: 5 bases; J trimming: 4 bases; junction bases outside the gene matches: 9. The CDR3 totals 15 residues. The germline V gene has CDR1 LNHDA and CDR2 SQIVND (reference sequence). The chain's CDR3 is CASSPHGGTGYGYTF. In DNA form, the CDR3 reads TGTGCCAGTAGTCCCCACGGAGGGACAGGCTATGGCTACACCTTC.

By sample share, this clone is medium-sized. The rearrangement links TRBV6-1 to TRBJ2-3; weak D call: TRBD1 (7 bases). The germline gives CDR1 MNHNS, CDR2 SASEGT. Trimming removed 3 bases at V and 4 bases at J, with 17 bases between. This CDR3 has 16 amino acids. The CDR3 sequence: CASSDRGWDSPDTQYF. DNA for the CDR3: TGTGCCAGCAGTGATCGGGGGTGGGACAGTCCAGATACGCAGTATTTT.

The chain combines TRBV5-1 with TRBJ1-2, with D possibly being TRBD1 (5 bases). Germline V CDR1 and CDR2: SGHRS, YFSETQ. The length of the CDR3 is 14 residues. V was trimmed by 0 bases and J by 6 bases, leaving 12 bases between them. The CDR3 nucleotides are TGCGCCAGCAGCTTGGAAACAGGACGAGATGGCTACACCTTC. It encodes CASSLETGRDGYTF.

This chain uses TRBV28 with TRBJ1-5, with D uncertain. Germline V gene sequence: CDR1 MDHEN, CDR2 SYDVKM. This CDR3 comprises 12 residues. Trimming stripped 5 bases from V and 9 bases from J, with 11 bases between. The CDR3 DNA is TGTGCCAGCAGTCTAGGCCCCAGGCCCCAGCATTTT. This codes for CASSLGPRPQHF.

This sequence joins TRBV18 and TRBJ2-1; 9 bases align to TRBD2. V shed 4 bases, J shed 5 bases, and the junction held 9 bases outside the gene matches. Germline V gene sequence: CDR1 KGHSH, CDR2 LQKENI. The CDR3 sequence is 16 residues long. The CDR3 bases are TGTGCCAGCTCACTTCTGGCTCTAGCGGGACACAATGAGCAGTTCTTC. Translated: CASSLLALAGHNEQFF.

The chain is built from TRBV10-3 and TRBJ2-3, with 8 bases identical to TRBD2. Trimming at V came to 6 bases and at J to 3 bases, leaving 8 bases not matched to a gene. The CDR3 spans 15 residues. Germline V gene data show CDR1 as ENHRY and CDR2 as SYGVKD. CDR3 in amino acids: CAIRKGREGTDTQYF. The CDR3 nucleotides are TGTGCCATCAGGAAAGGTCGGGAGGGAACAGATACGCAGTATTTT.

This chain uses TRBV19 with TRBJ1-3; 7 positions match TRBD1. The CDR3 spans 13 residues. The ends lost 10 bases at V and 2 bases at J; junction bases unmatched: 5. Germline V gene sequence: CDR1 LNHDA, CDR2 SQIVND (reference sequence). The CDR3 loop is CAISQGPGNTIYF. CDR3 nucleotides: TGTGCCATTTCACAGGGGCCTGGAAACACCATATATTTT.

V gene TRBV7-3 combines with J gene TRBJ2-3; D unresolved. Germline V lookup: CDR1 SGHTA, CDR2 FQGTGA. The CDR3 covers 13 residues. The V end lost 5 bases, the J end lost 4 bases, and 10 bases lay between the germline ends. The CDR3 spells CASSPTGPDTQYF. Written as DNA, the CDR3 is TGTGCCAGCAGCCCTACGGGTCCAGATACGCAGTATTTT.

The chain uses TRBV12-3 or TRBV12-4 and TRBJ1-1; maybe TRBD1 (5 bases). Trimming cost V 6 bases and J 6 bases, with 11 bases left between them. CDR3 size: 12 residues. The CDR3 protein is CASSRDFPEAFF. The DNA of the CDR3 is TGTGCCAGCAGCAGGGATTTCCCTGAAGCTTTCTTT.

This chain uses TRBV7-2 with TRBJ1-2; weak D call: TRBD1 (6 bases). Between the trimmed V and J ends, which lost 5 bases and 10 bases, there was a span of 23 bases. The CDR3 is made up of 15 amino acids. Per germline, CDR1 SGHTA and CDR2 FQGNSA. The CDR3 bases are TGTGCCAGCAGCCCCTCAGGTGGGGGGGGCAACGACTACACCTTC. This gives the protein CASSPSGGGGNDYTF.

V usage is TRBV7-9 and J usage is TRBJ2-2, with 7 positions matching TRBD1. The J segment lost 3 bases and the V segment lost 4 bases, leaving 5 bases of the junction unmatched. CDR1 is SEHNR, CDR2 FQNEAQ, per germline (reference sequence). The CDR3 is 15 residues long. CDR3 nucleotide sequence: TGTGCCAGCAGCTACAGACAGGGCGACACCGGGGAGCTGTTTTTT. Protein sequence: CASSYRQGDTGELFF.

V is TRBV18 and J is TRBJ2-1; TRBD2 might be the D (5 bases). Trimming removed 3 bases from V and 6 bases from J, with 12 bases in between. Germline V gene sequence: CDR1 KGHSH, CDR2 LQKENI. The length of the CDR3 is 14 residues. The CDR3 DNA reads as TGTGCCAGCTCACCTAGCGTACAGACCAATGAGCAGTTCTTC. It codes for CASSPSVQTNEQFF.

This chain joins TRBV10-3 and TRBJ1-1; no definite D call. Per the germline V gene, CDR1 is ENHRY and CDR2 is SYGVKD. Between the trimmed V and J ends, which lost 3 bases and 2 bases, there was a span of 7 bases. The CDR3 is made up of 13 amino acids. The CDR3 DNA reads TGTGCCATCAGTGACTCGCTAAACACTGAAGCTTTCTTT. Its protein is CAISDSLNTEAFF.

The gene calls are TRBV7-2 and TRBJ1-1, with TRBD1 identical over 9 bases. From germline, CDR1 is SGHTA and CDR2 FQGNSA. The junction had 5 bases not matched to a gene; V was cut back by 1 base and J by 5 bases. The CDR3 extends over 15 amino acids. CDR3 region: CASSLVGTGRTEAFF. The CDR3 bases are TGTGCCAGCAGCTTAGTGGGGACAGGGAGGACTGAAGCTTTCTTT.

V is TRBV5-1 and J is TRBJ1-1, with TRBD1 matching over 10 bases. V was pared by 4 bases and J by 7 bases, with 10 bases of the junction left unmatched. CDR3 length equals 15 residues. Germline loops: CDR1 SGHRS, CDR2 YFSETQ. CDR3 DNA: TGCGCCAGCAGCCCGTCCGGGACAGGGGCTGATGAAGCTTTCTTT. Its protein is CASSPSGTGADEAFF.

The gene calls are TRBV9 and TRBJ1-6, with 9 bases matching TRBD1. Germline V gives CDR1 SGDLS, CDR2 YYNGEE. This CDR3 contains 15 residues. With 0 bases clipped from V and 9 bases from J, the junction kept 4 bases outside the gene matches. The CDR3 DNA reads TGTGCCAGCAGCGTAGTAGAGACAGGGGGTTCACCCCTCCACTTT. Translation gives CASSVVETGGSPLHF. Full variable domain (remainder filled in from reference TRBV9 and TRBJ1-6): DSGVTQTPKHLITATGQRVTLRCSPRSGDLSVYWYQQSLDQGLQFLIQYYNGEERAKGNILERFSAQQFPDLHSELNLSSLELGDSALYFCASSVVETGGSPLHFGNGTRLTVT.

This CDR3 reads CASRQGFHSPLHF. CDR3 bases: TGTGCCAGCAGACAGGGTTTTCATTCACCCCTCCACTTT. J is TRBJ1-6 and V is TRBV12-3 or TRBV12-4; possible D gene TRBD1, 6 bases. The CDR3 runs 13 residues. The V end lost 6 bases, the J end lost 8 bases, and 11 bases lay between the germline ends.

V is TRBV10-3 and J is TRBJ2-7; TRBD1 is a possible D gene (5 bases). Germline values: CDR1 ENHRY, CDR2 SYGVKD. The germline V and J ends were trimmed by 8 bases and 6 bases, with 17 bases remaining between them. CDR3 length: 13 residues. CDR3 in amino acids: CAIGDLKGIEQYF. CDR3 nucleotide sequence: TGTGCCATCGGAGACCTCAAGGGGATCGAGCAGTACTTC.

The V call is TRBV27, the J call TRBJ1-5; D call uncertain. The CDR3 extends over 14 amino acids. Trimming left V 2 bases short and J 3 bases short, with 8 bases between. CDR1 and CDR2 (germline): MNHEY, SMNVEV (reference sequence). The CDR3 loop is CASSLVGNNQPQHF. The CDR3 DNA follows: TGTGCCAGCAGTTTAGTAGGGAACAATCAGCCCCAGCATTTT.

This clone was detected once. The chain carries TRBV9 and TRBJ1-2; the match to TRBD1 covers 8 bases. CDR3 size: 17 residues. Germline CDR1 reads SGDLS; CDR2 reads YYNGEE. With 4 bases clipped from V and 2 bases from J, the junction kept 13 bases outside the gene matches. For the CDR3, the DNA is TGTGCCAGCAGCCCCGACAGGGGTCTCATCCGGAACTATGGCTACACCTTC. This encodes CASSPDRGLIRNYGYTF.

This clone was seen once. The chain combines TRBV4-1 with TRBJ2-3; D gene ambiguous. Per germline, CDR1 MGHRA and CDR2 YSYEKL. The CDR3 is 16 residues long. Trimming cost V 4 bases and J 4 bases, with 18 bases left between them. The CDR3 sequence is CASSPGSTAAADTQYF. The CDR3 DNA sequence: TGCGCCAGCAGCCCCGGCTCGACTGCGGCGGCAGATACGCAGTATTTT.

The chain joins TRBV11-2 to TRBJ2-3; 8 nucleotides agree with TRBD2. This CDR3 has 16 amino acids. Trimming at V came to 4 bases and at J to 6 bases, leaving 12 bases not matched to a gene. CDR1 and CDR2 from the germline V gene are SGHAT and FQNNGV. The CDR3 bases are TGTGCCAGCAGCTCCCTGGGAGCGGGGGCCATTGATACGCAGTATTTT. This sequence encodes CASSSLGAGAIDTQYF. Full variable domain (outside the CDR3, taken from reference TRBV11-2 and TRBJ2-3): EAGVAQSPRYKIIEKRQSVAFWCNPISGHATLYWYQQILGQGPKLLIQFQNNGVVDDSQLPKDRFSAERLKGVDSTLKIQPAKLEDSAVYLCASSSLGAGAIDTQYFGPGTRLTVL.

This clone was seen more than once but under ten times. The DNA of the CDR3 is TGTGCCAGCTCACCATTAGGACAGGAACGGCAGGGCAATCAGCCCCAGCATTTT. Amino acid sequence: CASSPLGQERQGNQPQHF. The chain employs TRBV18 and TRBJ1-5; 7 bases match TRBD1. Germline CDR1 and CDR2: KGHSH and LQKENI. The length of the CDR3 is 18 residues. V gave up 2 bases and J gave up 2 bases; unmatched junction bases: 12.

V is TRBV10-3 and J is TRBJ2-3, with a tentative D call TRBD2 (6 bases). This CDR3 is 13 amino acids long. Germline lookup yields CDR1 ENHRY and CDR2 SYGVKD. Trimming pared 10 bases from V and 2 bases from J, leaving 13 bases between. CDR3 DNA sequence: TGTGCCACCTCAGCGGGCCCCACAGATACGCAGTATTTT. Its translation: CATSAGPTDTQYF.

For the CDR3, the DNA is TGTGCCAGCAGCTTATTTGCGATAGCGGGCTCCTACAATGAGCAGTTCTTC. It translates to CASSLFAIAGSYNEQFF. The chain recombines TRBV7-8 with TRBJ2-1; TRBD2 matches 7 bases. This CDR3 is 17 amino acids long. J was trimmed by 0 bases and V by 2 bases; bases with no gene match: 7. The germline CDR1 and CDR2 sequences are SGHVS and FQNEAQ.